This record covers a single T cell receptor (beta chain). Its antigen is as yet unknown. This entry belongs to a study of vaccination effects on CD4 cells after COVID-19. Generated by immunoSEQ multiplex PCR, the TCRdb table keeps only in-frame clones and is missing some. The sample carries 40,000 or so clones, 75% recorded once. There are 14 residues in the CDR3. Germline V gene sequence: CDR1 SNHLY, CDR2 FYNNEI. The V end lost 5 bases, the J end lost 2 bases, and 11 bases lay between the germline ends. Prior to sequencing, the ViraFEST assay stimulated PBMC with viral peptide pools, which expanded the antigen-specific CD4+ T cells. Subsequent to less than twelve days of culture, CD4+ T cells were isolated. Between March and December 2020, the person had a SARS-CoV-2 infection that PCR confirmed.

This chain uses TRBV2 with TRBJ2-3, with TRBD1 as a possible D gene (6 bases). The receptor's source is a human donor who had a prior SARS-CoV-2 infection. The source was CD4+ T cells from PBMCs cultured with a peptide pool, collected before COVID-19 vaccination. The CDR3 protein is CASSQGTYTDTQYF. CDR3 nucleotide sequence: TGTGCCAGCAGTCAAGGGACATACACAGATACGCAGTATTTT.